Listed below are T cell receptor beta chains from one sample, sequenced in a study of blood T cell repertoires in COVID-19. Sequencing used immunoSEQ multiplex PCR; TCRdb keeps in-frame clones, though not all of them. The data show some 200,000 clones, with 82% seen just once and roughly 5% held by the top ten. Sequenced input: PBMCs or T cells enriched from blood (not recorded which). Receptors were obtained from a woman in her sixties or seventies with acute COVID-19. The CDR3 runs from the conserved cysteine through the conserved F or W. Each record gives: clone size, D gene, J gene, V gene, CDR3 protein, CDR3 DNA. A D gene is named only where the DNA matches it firmly. Not every row has a clone size; where given, it reads once, few, many or a size class.

NA,NA,TRBJ1-2,TRBV5-1,CASSLGRRDGYTF,TGCGCCAGCAGCCTGGGACGGAGGGATGGCTACACCTTC
NA,TRBD2,TRBJ2-3,TRBV11-3,CASSSGAGVGNTQYF,TGTGCCAGCAGTTCCGGTGCGGGAGTGGGAAATACGCAGTATTTT
many,NA,TRBJ1-2,TRBV7-9,CASSSIVGGYGYTF,TGTGCCAGCAGCTCCATCGTCGGAGGCTATGGCTACACCTTC
once,TRBD1,TRBJ1-4,TRBV28,CASSLWKTGGDEKLFF,TGTGCCAGCAGTTTATGGAAAACAGGGGGCGATGAAAAACTGTTTTTT
NA,NA,TRBJ1-4,TRBV7-2,CASSTTAEKLFF,TGTGCCAGCAGCACCACAGCTGAAAAACTGTTTTTT
NA,NA,TRBJ2-1,TRBV7-2,CASSRGDNYNEQFF,TGTGCCAGCAGCCGGGGGGACAATTACAATGAGCAGTTCTTC
NA,NA,TRBJ2-1,TRBV24-1,CATSEGAISWNEQFF,TGTGCCACCAGTGAAGGGGCGATCTCATGGAATGAGCAGTTCTTC
NA,TRBD2,TRBJ2-3,TRBV9,CASSVLSGSLDTQYF,TGTGCCAGCAGCGTATTGAGCGGGAGTTTAGATACGCAGTATTTT
NA,TRBD1,TRBJ1-2,TRBV7-9,CASSSGQGGADGYTF,TGTGCCAGCAGCTCCGGACAGGGAGGAGCGGATGGCTACACCTTC
NA,TRBD1,TRBJ1-1,TRBV5-1,CASSLGGGANTEAFF,TGCGCCAGCAGCTTGGGAGGGGGCGCGAACACTGAAGCTTTCTTT
NA,NA,TRBJ1-1,TRBV6-5,CASSYGGTNTEAFF,TGTGCCAGCAGTTATGGAGGGACGAACACTGAAGCTTTCTTT
NA,TRBD1,TRBJ2-3,TRBV5-1,CASSFGQGNTDTQYF,TGCGCCAGCAGCTTTGGACAGGGAAACACAGATACGCAGTATTTT
NA,NA,TRBJ2-1,TRBV7-7,CASSYAEGGNEQFF,TGTGCCAGCAGCTACGCAGAGGGGGGGAATGAGCAGTTCTTC
NA,NA,TRBJ1-2,TRBV27,CASTRGQGSYGYTF,TGTGCCAGCACCCGAGGCCAGGGTAGCTATGGCTACACCTTC
NA,TRBD1,TRBJ2-5,TRBV4-1,CASSPGTGQETQYF,TGCGCCAGCAGCCCGGGGACAGGCCAAGAGACCCAGTACTTC
NA,NA,TRBJ2-2,TRBV14,CASSQGGLSTGELFF,TGTGCCAGCAGCCAAGGAGGGTTGAGCACCGGGGAGCTGTTTTTT
NA,NA,TRBJ1-2,TRBV30,CAWSVRGVGLRGYTF,TGTGCCTGGAGTGTAAGAGGAGTGGGACTGAGGGGCTACACCTTC
NA,NA,TRBJ2-1,TRBV9,CASSALRGSFDEQFF,TGTGCCAGCAGCGCCCTCCGCGGTAGTTTCGATGAGCAGTTCTTC
NA,TRBD1,TRBJ1-2,TRBV28,CASSSGTGIQRGYTF,TGTGCCAGCAGTTCGGGGACAGGGATCCAGAGAGGCTACACCTTC
few,TRBD2,TRBJ2-5,TRBV29-1,CSVSGLEETQYF,TGCAGCGTGTCGGGACTAGAAGAGACCCAGTACTTC
few,TRBD2,TRBJ2-1,TRBV5-1,CASSGTSGYNEQFF,TGCGCCAGTTCCGGGACTAGCGGATACAATGAGCAGTTCTTC
NA,NA,TRBJ1-6,TRBV27,CASSLTGKRSPLHF,TGTGCCAGCAGTCTCACAGGGAAGCGTTCACCCCTCCACTTT
NA,TRBD1,TRBJ1-2,TRBV28,CASSLLVFGTGSSDGYTF,TGTGCCAGCAGTTTATTAGTTTTCGGGACAGGGTCGTCAGATGGCTACACCTTC
NA,NA,TRBJ1-1,TRBV5-6,CASSPVRTAEAFF,TGTGCCAGCAGCCCAGTTCGGACAGCTGAAGCTTTCTTT